The present T cell receptor beta chain was sequenced within a study of blood T cells in healthy people across ages. Overall study findings and caveats: A conclusive naive versus antigen-experienced comparison was prevented by the unsorted PBMCs.

About this clonotype: Its antigen is still unknown.

Donors were systemically healthy Caucasian individuals from Russia aged 6 to 90 years. The length of the CDR3 is 15 residues. CDR1 and CDR2 (germline): MGHRA, YSYEKL. The V end lost 1 base, the J end lost 1 base, and 9 bases lay between the germline ends. A sample-barcoded 5' primer and a J-beta primer mix were used in a second PCR of roughly 7 to 11 cycles. TCRdb independently ran MiXCR on the 5' RACE reads; one entry per CDR3 protein. The profile shows over 1,300,000 distinct CDR3 sequences, 59% of them singletons. V is TRBV4-1 and J is TRBJ2-3, with D perhaps TRBD2 (6 bases). The TCR was taken from a man in his late teens or twenties in good health. The sequencing sample was made of blood. In DNA form, the CDR3 reads TGCGCCAGCAGCCAAGTCGGGAGTCGCACAGATACGCAGTATTTT. As protein: CASSQVGSRTDTQYF.